Listed below are T cell receptor beta chains from one sample, sequenced in a study of early stage breast cancer tumors. Generated by immunoSEQ multiplex PCR, the TCRdb table keeps only in-frame clones and is missing some. The table lists some 75,000 clones, roughly 84% of them singletons. The sample comprised blood. The source is a person aged 55 to 75 with breast cancer. Each CDR3 is given with its conserved first and last residue. Fields, in order: D gene, clone size, J gene, V gene, CDR3 DNA, CDR3 protein. The D gene is left open where the match is weak. Where a row states a size, it is once, few, many or the class of an expanded clone; other rows omit it.

TRBD1,NA,TRBJ1-2,TRBV15,TGTGCCACCAGTACAGGGGTCCAGGTGTCTGGCTACACCTTC,CATSTGVQVSGYTF
NA,few,TRBJ2-3,TRBV29-1,TGCAGCGTTGAAGGGGGGCTATTCGGTACAGATACGCAGTATTTT,CSVEGGLFGTDTQYF
NA,once,TRBJ2-7,TRBV5-5,TGTGCCAGCAGCTTGAACCCTAGGCCTGACCGAGGCTCTTTGGGGTTC,CASSLNPRPDRGSLGF
NA,NA,TRBJ2-1,TRBV20-1,TGCAGTGCTAGCGACAACAATGAGCAGTTCTTC,CSASDNNEQFF
NA,NA,TRBJ1-2,TRBV7-2,TGTGCCAGCAGCTTAGCGTTCAGGGAATACCACACCTTC,CASSLAFREYHTF
NA,NA,TRBJ2-7,TRBV11-2,TGTGCCAGCAGCTCCCCCGTTGCCCGAGGGGCCGACTACGAGCAGTACTTC,CASSSPVARGADYEQYF
NA,NA,TRBJ2-2,TRBV5-5,TGTGCCAGCAGCTGGAAGGGACATACGGACACCGGGGAGCTGTTTTTT,CASSWKGHTDTGELFF
NA,NA,TRBJ2-5,TRBV2,TGTGCCAGCAGTTTTAGTGATCAAGAGACCCAGTACTTC,CASSFSDQETQYF
NA,once,TRBJ1-4,TRBV10-3,TGTGCCATCAGTGCTTCGGTCCACAATGAAAAACTGTTTTTT,CAISASVHNEKLFF
TRBD2,NA,TRBJ2-1,TRBV4-3,TGCGCCAGCAGCCAAGACGTAGGCGGGGGAGGATATGAGCAGTTCTTC,CASSQDVGGGGYEQFF
TRBD1,few,TRBJ1-3,TRBV2,TGTGCCAGCAGTGTAGGACAGGCCGTGGACACCATATATTTT,CASSVGQAVDTIYF
NA,NA,TRBJ1-1,TRBV9,TGTGCCAGCAGCTCAGGCGGAAATGAAGCTTTCTTT,CASSSGGNEAFF
TRBD2,once,TRBJ2-5,TRBV4-3,TGCGCCAGCAGCCAAGATAGAACTAGCGGAGGCGAGACCCAGTACTTC,CASSQDRTSGGETQYF
TRBD1,NA,TRBJ2-7,TRBV29-1,TGCAGCGTGGGAACCGGGACAGGGGGATACGAGCAGTACTTC,CSVGTGTGGYEQYF
NA,NA,TRBJ1-1,TRBV7-9,TGTGCCAGCAGCTGGGGGGGTCCTGAAGCTTTCTTT,CASSWGGPEAFF
NA,NA,TRBJ2-3,TRBV7-2,TGTGCCAGCAGGATTTTCACAGATACGCAGTATTTT,CASRIFTDTQYF
NA,NA,TRBJ2-1,TRBV4-1,TGCGCCAGCAGCCCCTGGGGGGACTACAATGAGCAGTTCTTC,CASSPWGDYNEQFF
NA,NA,TRBJ1-2,TRBV7-9,TGTGCCAGCAGCTTAGCGGGGAGAAACTATGGCTACACCTTC,CASSLAGRNYGYTF
NA,NA,TRBJ2-3,TRBV7-9,TGTGCCAGCAGCTTATTGTTCCGGACAGATACGCAGTATTTT,CASSLLFRTDTQYF
NA,NA,TRBJ1-2,TRBV28,TGTGCCAGCAGTTGGCGATTCTATGGCTACACCTTC,CASSWRFYGYTF
NA,NA,TRBJ2-7,TRBV7-8,TGTGCCAGCAGCCCTAGGGTCGGCGTTTTCTACGAGCAGTACTTC,CASSPRVGVFYEQYF
NA,NA,TRBJ2-7,TRBV11-2,TGTGCCAGCAGCTTCGCGGGGTCTCGTGGGCAGTACTTC,CASSFAGSRGQYF
NA,NA,TRBJ1-3,TRBV5-1,TGCGCCAGCAGCTTGGGGACATACGACTCTGGAAACACCATATATTTT,CASSLGTYDSGNTIYF
NA,few,TRBJ2-1,TRBV4-1,TGCGCCAGCAGCCAAACTTCAGAAATTGAGCAGTTCTTC,CASSQTSEIEQFF
NA,NA,TRBJ2-1,TRBV6-5,TGTGCCAGCAGTTACTCGAGCGTCGTCAATGAGCAGTTCTTC,CASSYSSVVNEQFF
TRBD1,NA,TRBJ2-7,TRBV29-1,TGCAGCGTTCTACCTGGGGGGACAGGTCCCTACGAGCAGTACTTC,CSVLPGGTGPYEQYF
NA,NA,TRBJ2-7,TRBV11-1,TGTGCCAGCAGCCCCCGGTGGGGGGACGGAAGCTCCTACGAGCAGTACTTC,CASSPRWGDGSSYEQYF